Following are 20 T cell receptor beta chains from one sample sequenced in a study of T cells after yellow fever vaccination. TCRdb re-called the 5' RACE reads through MiXCR, storing one row per CDR3 protein. The data show approximately 550,000 distinct CDR3 sequences, 13% seen once. The sample consisted of PBMCs, taken on the day of the yellow fever booster vaccination. The origin of the receptors is a man aged 25-45 years who received the YFV17D yellow fever vaccine.

This clonotype came up a few times. V is TRBV5-6 and J is TRBJ2-7, with 7 bases that match TRBD1. The V segment lost 3 bases and the J segment 7 bases; nucleotides outside the gene matches: 13. Per the germline V gene, CDR1 is SGHDT and CDR2 is YYEEEE. This CDR3 has 15 residues. The chain's CDR3 is CASSYGTANAPEQYF. CDR3 nucleotides: TGTGCCAGCAGCTATGGGACAGCGAATGCTCCTGAGCAGTACTTC.

This clonotype was detected a few times. This chain connects TRBV5-1 to TRBJ1-1; D is undetermined. The germline V and J ends were trimmed by 2 bases and 0 bases, with 11 bases remaining between them. The CDR3 is 15 residues long. Germline V gene lookup returns CDR1 SGHRS and CDR2 YFSETQ. CDR3 residues: CASSFPGSMNTEAFF. The CDR3 DNA follows: TGCGCCAGCAGCTTTCCGGGTTCAATGAACACTGAAGCTTTCTTT.

The rearrangement links TRBV5-1 to TRBJ2-5; D call uncertain. The germline V and J ends were trimmed by 1 base and 0 bases, with 10 bases remaining between them. This CDR3 comprises 15 residues. Germline values: CDR1 SGHRS, CDR2 YFSETQ. In nucleotides, the CDR3 is TGCGCCAGCAGCTTGAGCGACCTGTACCAAGAGACCCAGTACTTC. This sequence encodes CASSLSDLYQETQYF. Full variable domain (outside the CDR3, taken from reference TRBV5-1 and TRBJ2-5): KAGVTQTPRYLIKTRGQQVTLSCSPISGHRSVSWYQQTPGQGLQFLFEYFSETQRNKGNFPGRFSGRQFSNSRSEMNVSTLELGDSALYLCASSLSDLYQETQYFGPGTRLLVL.

This clonotype was seen more than once but under ten times. The chain has TRBV18 and TRBJ2-5; possibly TRBD1 for D (6 bases). The CDR3 spans 14 residues. CDR1 is KGHSH and CDR2 is LQKENI in the germline V gene. V lost 4 bases to trimming and J lost 0 bases, with 9 bases between them. The CDR3 sequence: CASSLRDNQETQYF. CDR3 in DNA: TGTGCCAGCTCACTCCGGGACAACCAAGAGACCCAGTACTTC.

This clonotype was observed once. This chain links TRBV7-2 with TRBJ2-1, with D perhaps TRBD1 or TRBD2 (6 bases each). Germline-derived CDR1 and CDR2 are SGHTA and FQGNSA. Deletions cut 7 bases from V and 6 bases from J, with 16 bases between. The CDR3 runs 14 residues. The CDR3 region is CASTRGGSLNEQFF. CDR3 sequence (DNA): TGTGCCAGCACCCGAGGGGGGTCACTCAATGAGCAGTTCTTC.

The chain recombines TRBV20-1 with TRBJ2-1; 7 positions match TRBD2. V lost 5 bases and J lost 1; bases outside the gene matches: 8. Germline CDR1 and CDR2: DFQATT and SNEGSKA (reference sequence). The CDR3 has 15 amino acids. This CDR3 is CSAEPASGSYNEQFF. The CDR3 DNA is TGCAGTGCTGAACCAGCTAGCGGTTCCTACAATGAGCAGTTCTTC.

Ten or more counts support this clonotype. The chain is built from TRBV6-2 or TRBV6-3 and TRBJ1-1, with D perhaps TRBD1 (5 bases). CDR1 and CDR2 (germline): MNHEY, SVGEGT. This CDR3 has 17 residues. Trimming removed 2 bases from V and 3 bases from J, with 19 bases in between. The CDR3: CASSYPGGAPVYTEAFF. As DNA, the CDR3 is TGTGCCAGCAGTTACCCCGGCGGGGCACCGGTTTACACTGAAGCTTTCTTT.

In its sample, this clonotype was seen a few times. This sequence joins TRBV7-2 and TRBJ2-3, with D perhaps assigned TRBD1 or TRBD2 (5 bases each). Between the trimmed V and J ends, which lost 5 bases and 4 bases, there was a span of 16 bases. The CDR3 spans 15 residues. Germline V gives CDR1 SGHTA, CDR2 FQGNSA. CDR3 region: CASSVEWGYADTQYF. For the CDR3, the DNA is TGTGCCAGCAGCGTAGAATGGGGGTACGCAGATACGCAGTATTTT.

The chain joins TRBV11-2 to TRBJ1-2; the match to TRBD1 covers 8 bases. The V and J ends lost 5 bases and 2 bases, in that order; junction bases with no gene match: 16. The CDR3 has 18 residues. Germline loops: CDR1 SGHAT, CDR2 FQNNGV. DNA of the CDR3: TGTGCCAGCAGCACACGGGACAGGTCGACCTCGGTGAACTATGGCTACACCTTC. Its translation is CASSTRDRSTSVNYGYTF.

There are a few counts of this clonotype. This chain links TRBV4-1 with TRBJ2-7; possible D gene TRBD1, 6 bases. The CDR3 extends over 17 amino acids. Between the trimmed V and J ends, which lost 0 bases and 7 bases, there was a span of 22 bases. Germline V gene sequence: CDR1 MGHRA, CDR2 YSYEKL. The CDR3 sequence is CASSQDRSGTTALEQYF. The CDR3 coding sequence is TGCGCCAGCAGCCAAGATAGGTCCGGGACAACGGCCTTAGAGCAGTACTTC.

This clonotype was counted between two and nine times. V usage is TRBV12-3 or TRBV12-4 and J usage is TRBJ1-1, with 10 bases lining up with TRBD1. J gave up 0 bases and V 7 bases, and 5 bases lay outside the gene matches. The CDR3 totals 15 residues. The CDR3 sequence: CASTETGGLNTEAFF. Written as DNA, the CDR3 is TGTGCCAGCACCGAGACAGGGGGCCTGAACACTGAAGCTTTCTTT.

The chain couples TRBV20-1 to TRBJ2-7, with 12 positions matching TRBD2. Losses at the gene ends were 3 bases for V and 5 bases for J; bases not matched to a gene: 5. Germline V CDR1 and CDR2: DFQATT, SNEGSKA (reference sequence). This CDR3 contains 14 residues. This CDR3 reads CSASLAGGPHEQYF. The CDR3 bases are TGCAGTGCTAGTCTAGCGGGAGGGCCCCACGAGCAGTACTTC.

In its sample, this clonotype was seen a few times. The gene calls are TRBV6-1 and TRBJ2-7; D not resolved. Germline V gene sequence: CDR1 MNHNS, CDR2 SASEGT. V shed 4 bases and J shed 4 bases, with 14 bases lying between them. CDR3 size: 14 residues. The CDR3 coding sequence is TGTGCCAGCAGTGCTGAAATCGTGGCATACGAGCAGTACTTC. Protein sequence: CASSAEIVAYEQYF.

This clonotype was picked up a small number of times. The rearrangement uses TRBV29-1 and TRBJ2-5, with TRBD1 matching 7 bases. Germline CDR1 and CDR2: SQVTM and ANQGSEA. This CDR3 comprises 12 residues. V lost 5 bases and J lost 4; bases outside the gene matches: 4. CDR3 amino acids: CSVQTGPETQYF. Here the CDR3 DNA reads TGCAGCGTTCAGACAGGGCCAGAGACCCAGTACTTC.

This chain joins TRBV20-1 and TRBJ2-1; 10 positions agree with TRBD2. Unmatched junction bases numbered 7, after V lost 3 bases and J lost 14 bases. The CDR3 runs 12 residues. Germline assignment: CDR1 DFQATT and CDR2 SNEGSKA (reference sequence). CDR3 amino acids: CSASLAGAREFF. In DNA, the CDR3 is TGCAGTGCTAGCCTAGCGGGGGCCAGGGAGTTCTTC.

This clonotype was observed a handful of times. The chain employs TRBV2 and TRBJ2-7; D gene unclear. The CDR3 runs to 11 residues. From germline, CDR1 is SNHLY and CDR2 FYNNEI. Deletions cut 7 bases from V and 1 base from J, with 5 bases between. The DNA for the CDR3 is TGTGCCAGCATTCTATCCTACGAGCAGTACTTC. Its protein is CASILSYEQYF.

This clonotype was observed a few times. The rearrangement joins TRBV6-2 or TRBV6-3 to TRBJ2-3; D is ambiguous. The CDR3 is 12 residues long. Trimming left V 5 bases short and J 4 bases short, with 7 bases between. Germline V gene sequence: CDR1 MNHEY, CDR2 SVGEGT. The CDR3 nucleotides are TGTGCCAGCAGTAACGGAGCAGATACGCAGTATTTT. The encoded protein is CASSNGADTQYF.

Comment on this clonotype: Just one base apart from a much larger clone, this may be a read error. This CDR3 is missing its conserved last phenylalanine or tryptophan, likely due to a read error. V usage is TRBV5-1 and J usage is TRBJ2-7; a weak D match, TRBD1 (5 bases). Per the germline V gene, CDR1 is SGHRS and CDR2 is YFSETQ. V was pared by 0 bases and J by 5 bases, with 9 bases between. CDR3 length equals 13 residues. CDR3 sequence reads: CASSLAPGNEQYS. The CDR3 bases are TGCGCCAGCAGCTTGGCCCCAGGGAACGAGCAGTACTCC.

The gene calls are TRBV18 and TRBJ1-1; a possible D gene is TRBD1 (6 bases). The CDR3 loop spans 15 amino acids. Germline assignment: CDR1 KGHSH and CDR2 LQKENI. Trimming took off 3 bases at V and 1 base at J, with 12 bases between the two ends. The CDR3 bases are TGTGCCAGCTCACCTAGCCAGGGGACGAACACTGAAGCTTTCTTT. Its protein product is CASSPSQGTNTEAFF.

This clonotype was picked up a small number of times. The gene calls are TRBV9 and TRBJ2-7; D perhaps matches TRBD2 (6 bases). Germline CDR1 reads SGDLS; CDR2 reads YYNGEE. V lost 0 bases and J 2 bases, leaving 12 bases between the germline ends. This CDR3 has 15 amino acids. The CDR3, as DNA: TGTGCCAGCAGCGTAGCCGGGAGCCCAACCTACGAGCAGTACTTC. This gives the protein CASSVAGSPTYEQYF.